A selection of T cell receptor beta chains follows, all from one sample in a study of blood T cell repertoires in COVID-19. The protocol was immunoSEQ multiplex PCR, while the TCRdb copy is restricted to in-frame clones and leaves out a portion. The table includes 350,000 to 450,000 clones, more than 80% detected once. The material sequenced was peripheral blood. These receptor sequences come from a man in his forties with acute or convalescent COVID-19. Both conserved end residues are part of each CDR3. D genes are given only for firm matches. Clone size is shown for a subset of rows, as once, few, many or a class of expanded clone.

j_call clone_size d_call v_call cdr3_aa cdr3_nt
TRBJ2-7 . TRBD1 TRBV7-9 CASSPKQGSDEQYF TGTGCCAGCAGCCCCAAACAGGGGAGCGACGAGCAGTACTTC
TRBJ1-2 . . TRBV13 CASSLGGPRDGYTF TGTGCCAGCAGCTTAGGGGGGCCCCGGGATGGCTACACCTTC
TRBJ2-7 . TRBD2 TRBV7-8 CASSLSSGGSSYEQYF TGTGCCAGCAGCTTAAGTAGCGGGGGAAGCTCCTACGAGCAGTACTTC
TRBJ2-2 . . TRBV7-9 CTGQGAIGELFF TGTACAGGGCAGGGAGCGATCGGGGAGCTGTTTTTT
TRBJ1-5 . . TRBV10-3 CAIRQGNQPQHF TGTGCCATCAGACAGGGTAATCAGCCCCAGCATTTT
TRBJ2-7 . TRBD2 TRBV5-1 CASSLLAGGAYEQYF TGCGCCAGCAGCTTGTTAGCGGGTGGCGCATACGAGCAGTACTTC
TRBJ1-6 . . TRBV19 CASSIGGEEVPLHF TGTGCCAGTAGTATTGGGGGGGAAGAAGTACCCCTCCACTTT
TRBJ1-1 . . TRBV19 CASSITGGGTEAFF TGTGCCAGTAGTATAACGGGAGGGGGCACTGAAGCTTTCTTT
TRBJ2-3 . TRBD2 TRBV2 CASLLAGLTDTQYF TGTGCCAGCTTGCTAGCGGGGCTGACAGATACGCAGTATTTT
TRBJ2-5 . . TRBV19 CASSIENRAETQYF TGTGCCAGTAGTATAGAGAACAGGGCGGAGACCCAGTACTTC
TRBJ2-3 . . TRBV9 CASSVESSLPLPQYF TGTGCCAGCAGCGTAGAATCGTCCCTACCCCTGCCGCAGTATTTT
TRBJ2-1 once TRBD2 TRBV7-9 CASSPPLVREGLHEQFF TGTGCCAGCAGCCCGCCCCTGGTCAGGGAGGGCCTTCATGAGCAGTTCTTC
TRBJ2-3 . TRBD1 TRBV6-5 CASSMDRGDTQYF TGTGCCAGCAGTATGGACAGGGGAGATACGCAGTATTTT
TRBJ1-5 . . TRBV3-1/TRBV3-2 CASSAGWGNQPQHF TGTGCCAGCAGCGCAGGGTGGGGCAATCAGCCCCAGCATTTT
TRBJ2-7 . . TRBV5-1 CASSYGGSYEQYF TGCGCCAGCAGCTATGGCGGATCCTACGAGCAGTACTTC
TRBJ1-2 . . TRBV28 CASALSLANYGYTF TGTGCCAGCGCTCTTTCGCTAGCTAACTATGGCTACACCTTC
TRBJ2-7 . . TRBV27 CASRRAIRYEQYF TGTGCCAGCAGGCGGGCAATACGCTACGAGCAGTACTTC
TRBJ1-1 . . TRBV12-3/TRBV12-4 CASIDQDTEAFF TGTGCCAGCATTGACCAGGACACTGAAGCTTTCTTT
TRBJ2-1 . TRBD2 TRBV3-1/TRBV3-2 CASSQRYGTSGDNEQFF TGTGCCAGCAGCCAGAGGTACGGGACTAGCGGGGACAATGAGCAGTTCTTC
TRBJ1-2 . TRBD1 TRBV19 CASSTQGTHGYTF TGTGCCAGTAGTACACAGGGGACTCATGGCTACACCTTC
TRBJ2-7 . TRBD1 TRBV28 CASRTGLTYEQYF TGTGCCAGCAGGACAGGGCTGACCTACGAGCAGTACTTC
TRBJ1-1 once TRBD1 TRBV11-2 CASRLGDRAFFMNTEAFF TGTGCCAGCAGGCTCGGGGACAGAGCCTTTTTCATGAACACTGAAGCTTTCTTT
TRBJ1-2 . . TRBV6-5 CASSPSGGFNYGYTF TGTGCCAGCAGTCCTTCTGGGGGCTTTAACTATGGCTACACCTTC